These 27 T cell receptor beta chains originate from one sample sequenced in a study of technical replicates of blood from several donors (TCRdb year 2017). Libraries were built with the immunoSEQ multiplex PCR assay. Imported from immuneACCESS, the table was reduced by TCRdb to in-frame sequences with V and J called. These copies leave out some clones; in studies compared against another copy, an unresolved V gene accounts for under half, and the cause of the remainder is not known. Present in this sample are more than 90,000 clones, nearly 97% of which were seen just once. Roughly 0.23% of the sample is taken by the ten largest. The material sequenced was T cells isolated from PBMCs. Receptors were obtained from a human donor in good health.

J is TRBJ1-5 and V is TRBV2, with D tentatively TRBD1 (5 bases). Germline CDR1 is SNHLY and CDR2 is FYNNEI. Trimming shortened V by 5 bases and J by 6 bases, and 14 bases separated the two germline ends. The CDR3 runs to 14 residues. The CDR3 protein is CASSPRVGGQPQHF. The CDR3 DNA sequence: TGTGCCAGCAGTCCCAGGGTGGGAGGTCAGCCCCAGCATTTT.

The rearrangement uses TRBV7-2 and TRBJ1-3, with a tentative D call TRBD1 (6 bases). Trimming took off 1 base at V and 0 bases at J, with 7 bases between the two ends. Per the germline V gene, CDR1 is SGHTA and CDR2 is FQGNSA. There are 15 residues in the CDR3. CDR3: CASSLEGGSGNTIYF. The CDR3 nucleotides read TGTGCCAGCAGCTTAGAAGGGGGCTCTGGAAACACCATATATTTT.

The chain employs TRBV7-8 and TRBJ2-3, with D possibly TRBD2 on 5 matching bases. This CDR3 has 16 residues. V was pared by 2 bases and J by 2 bases, with 14 bases between. Germline CDR1 and CDR2: SGHVS and FQNEAQ. CDR3 sequence: CASSLIPGSYTDTQYF. In nucleotides, the CDR3 is TGTGCCAGCAGCTTAATTCCGGGGAGTTACACAGATACGCAGTATTTT.

This rearrangement joins TRBV6-4 to TRBJ2-4; TRBD2 agrees at 8 bases. The length of the CDR3 is 17 residues. Germline trimming cut 1 base from V and 0 bases from J; bases unmatched to any gene: 5. Germline CDR1 reads MRHNA; CDR2 reads SNTAGT. CDR3 coding DNA: TGTGCCAGCAGTGACTGGCACGGGGGGGTAGCCAAAAACATTCAGTACTTC. Translated, it gives CASSDWHGGVAKNIQYF.

This sequence joins TRBV28 and TRBJ2-3, with TRBD2 matching over 7 bases. V gave up 7 bases and J gave up 3 bases; unmatched junction bases: 10. CDR1 and CDR2 (germline): MDHEN, SYDVKM. The CDR3 totals 15 residues. This CDR3 is CASKPWGGETDTQYF. The DNA of the CDR3 is TGTGCCAGCAAACCTTGGGGAGGGGAGACAGATACGCAGTATTTT.

The chain uses TRBV5-1 and TRBJ2-1; D call uncertain. Germline values: CDR1 SGHRS, CDR2 YFSETQ. The CDR3 spans 15 residues. Trimming shortened V by 4 bases and J by 2 bases, and 13 bases separated the two germline ends. CDR3 bases: TGCGCCAGCAGCCTGTGGTACTACACCTACAATGAGCAGTTCTTC. Its translation: CASSLWYYTYNEQFF.

The chain recombines TRBV5-1 with TRBJ2-1; TRBD1 matches 10 bases. V was pared by 4 bases and J by 3 bases, with 4 bases of the junction left unmatched. Germline V gives CDR1 SGHRS, CDR2 YFSETQ. CDR3 length: 15 amino acids. The CDR3 sequence: CASSTGDRGYNEQFF. For the CDR3, the DNA is TGCGCCAGCAGCACCGGGGACAGGGGCTACAATGAGCAGTTCTTC.

The V call is TRBV19, the J call TRBJ1-2; 8 bases agree with TRBD1. The CDR3 runs 18 residues. The V segment lost 6 bases and the J segment 7 bases; nucleotides outside the gene matches: 22. Germline CDR1 and CDR2: LNHDA and SQIVND (reference sequence). CDR3 DNA sequence: TGTGCCAGTAGGCCGAATCTGCTAAAGGACAGGGATAGTCGTGGCTACACCTTC. It translates to CASRPNLLKDRDSRGYTF.

The V and J genes are TRBV10-3 and TRBJ2-7, with D possibly being TRBD1 (5 bases). The CDR3 spans 11 residues. Germline V gives CDR1 ENHRY, CDR2 SYGVKD. The V and J ends lost 2 bases and 9 bases respectively, with 8 bases between them. The CDR3 loop reads CAISEDSRQYF. The CDR3 DNA follows: TGTGCCATCAGTGAGGACAGCAGGCAGTACTTC.

V gene TRBV11-2 combines with J gene TRBJ1-1; D not certain. The CDR3 is made up of 12 amino acids. Trimming pared 2 bases from V and 4 bases from J, leaving 5 bases between. Per germline, CDR1 SGHAT and CDR2 FQNNGV. The CDR3, as DNA: TGTGCCAGCAGCTTACGTTTCACTGAAGCTTTCTTT. The encoded protein is CASSLRFTEAFF.

This clone was counted a single time. Other DNA variants within this sample encode the same CDR3. The chain has TRBV28 and TRBJ2-7; TRBD2 matches 8 bases. Trimming cost V 5 bases and J 2 bases; bases outside gene matches: 5. There are 14 residues in the CDR3. Germline V gene sequence: CDR1 MDHEN, CDR2 SYDVKM. For the CDR3, the DNA is TGTGCCAGCAGTCTTACTAGCGGCACCTACGAGCAGTACTTC. This gives the protein CASSLTSGTYEQYF.

V gene TRBV7-3 combines with J gene TRBJ2-1; D not certain. Germline CDR1 SGHTA, CDR2 FQGTGA. The CDR3 loop spans 16 amino acids. With 5 bases removed from V and 6 bases from J, the gap between germline ends came to 20 bases. The CDR3 bases are TGTGCCAGCAGCCCCAACGGGTTGGGTTTTCTCAATGAGCAGTTCTTC. Amino acid sequence: CASSPNGLGFLNEQFF.

The gene calls are TRBV29-1 and TRBJ2-1; no reliable D call. Per the germline V gene, CDR1 is SQVTM and CDR2 is ANQGSEA. The CDR3 covers 12 residues. Trimming removed 1 base at V and 7 bases at J, with 8 bases between. The CDR3, as DNA: TGCAGCGTTGAAGCCCCGAGGAATGAGCAGTTCTTC. Amino acid sequence: CSVEAPRNEQFF.

The rearrangement uses TRBV6-5 and TRBJ2-7, with TRBD1 matching 8 bases. This CDR3 is built from 16 residues. Germline values: CDR1 MNHEY, CDR2 SVGAGI. After removal of 4 bases from V and 3 bases from J, the junction contained 11 bases not matched to a gene. The CDR3 nucleotides read TGTGCCAGCAGTTTCCAGGGGGCCCCTTTCCTCTACGAGCAGTACTTC. Its translation: CASSFQGAPFLYEQYF.

This clone was found a few times. This rearrangement joins TRBV7-8 to TRBJ1-1; D is unresolved. The germline CDR1 and CDR2 sequences are SGHVS and FQNEAQ. The CDR3 is 13 residues long. Trimming took off 5 bases at V and 5 bases at J, with 12 bases between the two ends. CDR3: CASSRGSRTEAFF. DNA for the CDR3: TGTGCCAGCAGCCGGGGTTCGAGGACTGAAGCTTTCTTT.

The chain uses TRBV4-1 and TRBJ2-2; D may be TRBD2 (6 bases). The CDR3 covers 15 residues. The germline gives CDR1 MGHRA, CDR2 YSYEKL. Trimming took off 5 bases at V and 6 bases at J, with 16 bases between the two ends. CDR3 coding DNA: TGCGCCAGCAGCAGCCGGGACTCCCACGCCGGGGAGCTGTTTTTT. This gives the protein CASSSRDSHAGELFF.

V and J are TRBV15 and TRBJ2-7; TRBD2 matches 7 bases. CDR1 and CDR2 from the germline V gene are LNHNV and YYDKDF (reference sequence). V was clipped by 0 bases and J by 5 bases; unmatched bases: 10. There are 16 residues in the CDR3. The CDR3 DNA follows: TGTGCCACCAGCAGAGATTCGCCAGCGGGAATCAACGAGCAGTACTTC. Translated: CATSRDSPAGINEQYF.

The chain recombines TRBV6-6 with TRBJ1-1; 7 nucleotides line up with TRBD1. Losses at the gene ends were 1 base for V and 3 bases for J; bases not matched to a gene: 5. Germline CDR1 is MNHNY and CDR2 is SVGAGI (reference sequence). This CDR3 has 15 residues. The CDR3 here is CASSYLKTGDTEAFF. The CDR3 nucleotides are TGTGCCAGCAGTTACTTAAAAACAGGGGACACTGAAGCTTTCTTT.

The chain carries TRBV27 and TRBJ2-1, with 10 nucleotides matching TRBD2. Germline lookup yields CDR1 MNHEY and CDR2 SMNVEV (reference sequence). This CDR3 spans 22 amino acids. V was pared by 5 bases and J by 3 bases, with 25 bases of the junction left unmatched. The CDR3 sequence: CASSPGRGVLAGVGGGYNEQFF. The CDR3 DNA reads TGTGCCAGCAGTCCGGGGCGGGGGGTCCTAGCGGGAGTGGGAGGCGGCTACAATGAGCAGTTCTTC.

V usage is TRBV27 and J usage is TRBJ2-1; 9 bases line up with TRBD2. The CDR3 sequence is 18 residues long. The germline V gene encodes CDR1 MNHEY and CDR2 SMNVEV (reference sequence). The ends lost 2 bases at V and 7 bases at J; junction bases unmatched: 15. CDR3 protein: CASSLRAGGGALGNEQFF. CDR3 coding DNA: TGTGCCAGCAGTTTAAGGGCTGGCGGGGGGGCCCTCGGGAATGAGCAGTTCTTC.

J is TRBJ1-3 and V is TRBV7-9; D uncertain. The CDR3 is 15 residues long. Germline V gives CDR1 SEHNR, CDR2 FQNEAQ (reference sequence). Between the trimmed V and J ends, which lost 2 bases and 0 bases, there was a span of 8 bases. The CDR3 loop reads CASSLILSSGNTIYF. Here the CDR3 DNA reads TGTGCCAGCAGCTTAATCCTTTCCTCTGGAAACACCATATATTTT.

The chain employs TRBV27 and TRBJ1-1; no clear D gene. The CDR3 consists of 14 residues. Germline CDR1 and CDR2: MNHEY and SMNVEV (reference sequence). Trimming left V 7 bases short and J 0 bases short, with 12 bases between. For the CDR3, the DNA is TGTGCCAGCACCTCGCACTACATGAACACTGAAGCTTTCTTT. Residues: CASTSHYMNTEAFF.

The chain links TRBV30 to TRBJ1-5; 8 bases align to TRBD1. The CDR3 consists of 15 residues. The germline gives CDR1 GTSNPN, CDR2 SVGIG (reference sequence). The V and J ends lost 1 base and 3 bases, in that order; junction bases with no gene match: 5. CDR3 in DNA: TGTGCCTGGAGTGCGGACAGGGCATACAATCAGCCCCAGCATTTT. Translation gives CAWSADRAYNQPQHF.

The rearrangement uses TRBV28 and TRBJ2-3; D not certain. This CDR3 contains 14 residues. Germline-derived CDR1 and CDR2 are MDHEN and SYDVKM. With 5 bases removed from V and 0 bases from J, the gap between germline ends came to 9 bases. CDR3 in amino acids: CASSTLPSTDTQYF. As DNA, the CDR3 is TGTGCCAGCAGTACCCTACCTAGCACAGATACGCAGTATTTT.

V and J are TRBV6-5 and TRBJ2-7; 9 positions agree with TRBD2. The CDR3 totals 15 residues. Losses at the gene ends were 0 bases for V and 5 bases for J; bases not matched to a gene: 5. Germline loops: CDR1 MNHEY, CDR2 SVGAGI. The CDR3 reads CASSYSLAGLDEQYF. The CDR3 bases are TGTGCCAGCAGTTACTCCCTAGCGGGACTTGACGAGCAGTACTTC.

This clone was observed a handful of times. Written as DNA, the CDR3 is TGTGCCAGTACACCTAACAGGTACAATCAGCCCCAGCATTTT. Its translation is CASTPNRYNQPQHF. The chain joins TRBV28 to TRBJ1-5; tentatively, D is TRBD1 (5 bases). Germline V gives CDR1 MDHEN, CDR2 SYDVKM. The CDR3 totals 14 residues. The V gene lost 9 bases and the J gene lost 3 bases, with 15 bases spanning the gap.

This chain links TRBV27 with TRBJ2-7; TRBD1 might be the D (6 bases). The CDR3 runs to 13 residues. V lost 5 bases to trimming and J lost 5 bases, with 13 bases between them. Per germline, CDR1 MNHEY and CDR2 SMNVEV (reference sequence). The CDR3: CASSVSGVHEQYF. CDR3 sequence (DNA): TGTGCCAGCAGTGTCTCAGGGGTCCACGAGCAGTACTTC.